This T cell receptor (beta chain) was found in a study of cytomegalovirus exposure and HLA in healthy donors. Whole-study results and caveats: High sensitivity and specificity were reportedly achieved when the classifier diagnosed cytomegalovirus status.

The germline CDR1 and CDR2 sequences are GTSNPN and SVGIG (reference sequence). The CDR3 has 14 amino acids. Germline trimming cut 2 bases from V and 3 bases from J; bases unmatched to any gene: 3. TCRdb keeps only in-frame clones here, not all; method: immunoSEQ multiplex PCR. The sample shows hundreds of thousands of clones, just under 90% of them seen only once. With regard to this clone: Its matching antigen is unknown.

The rearrangement links TRBV30 to TRBJ2-7; 11 nucleotides match TRBD1. This receptor was obtained from a man aged 18 to 29 in good health and CMV-seronegative. The sequenced sample was PBMCs. CDR3 protein: CAWSYGTGGYEQYF. As DNA, the CDR3 is TGTGCCTGGAGTTATGGGACAGGGGGCTACGAGCAGTACTTC. The full variable domain, rest sourced from reference TRBV30 and TRBJ2-7, is SQTIHQWPATLVQPVGSPLSLECTVEGTSNPNLYWYRQAAGRGLQLLFYSVGIGQISSEVPQNLSASRPQDRQFILSSKKLLLSDSGFYLCAWSYGTGGYEQYFGPGTRLTVT.